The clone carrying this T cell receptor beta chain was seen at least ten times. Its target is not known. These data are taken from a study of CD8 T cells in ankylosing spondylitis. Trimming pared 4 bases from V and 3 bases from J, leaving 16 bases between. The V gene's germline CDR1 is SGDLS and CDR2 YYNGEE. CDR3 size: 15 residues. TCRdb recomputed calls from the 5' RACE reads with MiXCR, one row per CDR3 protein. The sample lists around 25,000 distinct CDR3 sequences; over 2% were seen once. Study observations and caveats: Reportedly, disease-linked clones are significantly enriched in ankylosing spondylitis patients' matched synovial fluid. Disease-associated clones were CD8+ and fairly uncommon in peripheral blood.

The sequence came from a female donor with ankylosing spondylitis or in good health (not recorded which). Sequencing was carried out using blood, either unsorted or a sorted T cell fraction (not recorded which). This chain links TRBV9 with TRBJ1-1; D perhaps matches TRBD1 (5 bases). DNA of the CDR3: TGTGCCAGCAGCCCCAGGACCGGGGGGTACACTGAAGCTTTCTTT. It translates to CASSPRTGGYTEAFF.